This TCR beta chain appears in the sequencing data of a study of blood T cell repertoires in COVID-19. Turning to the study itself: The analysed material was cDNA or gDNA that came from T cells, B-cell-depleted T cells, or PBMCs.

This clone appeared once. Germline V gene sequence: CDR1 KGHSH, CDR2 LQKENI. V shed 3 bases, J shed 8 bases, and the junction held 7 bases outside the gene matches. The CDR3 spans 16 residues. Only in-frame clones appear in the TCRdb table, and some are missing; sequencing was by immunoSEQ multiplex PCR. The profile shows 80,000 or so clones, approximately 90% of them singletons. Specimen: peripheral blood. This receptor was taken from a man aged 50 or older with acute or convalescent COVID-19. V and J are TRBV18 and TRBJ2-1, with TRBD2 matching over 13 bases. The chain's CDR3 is CASSPPRLAGGYEQFF. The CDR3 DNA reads TGTGCCAGCTCACCCCCCCGACTAGCGGGGGGTTATGAGCAGTTCTTC. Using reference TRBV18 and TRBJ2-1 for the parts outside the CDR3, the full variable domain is NAGVMQNPRHLVRRRGQEARLRCSPMKGHSHVYWYRQLPEEGLKFMVYLQKENIIDESGMPKERFSAEFPKEGPSILRIQQVVRGDSAAYFCASSPPRLAGGYEQFFGPGTRLTVL.